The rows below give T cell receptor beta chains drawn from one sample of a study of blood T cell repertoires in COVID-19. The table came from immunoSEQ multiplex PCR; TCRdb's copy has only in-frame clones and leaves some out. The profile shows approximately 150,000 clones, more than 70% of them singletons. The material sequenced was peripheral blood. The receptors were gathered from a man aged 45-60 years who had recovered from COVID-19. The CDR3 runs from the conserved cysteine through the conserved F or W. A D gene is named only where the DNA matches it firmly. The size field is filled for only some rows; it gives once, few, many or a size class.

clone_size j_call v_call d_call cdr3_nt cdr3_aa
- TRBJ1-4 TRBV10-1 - TGCGCCAGCAGTGAATTTGCAGGGATAAATGAAAAACTGTTTTTT CASSEFAGINEKLFF
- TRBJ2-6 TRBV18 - TGTGCCAGCTCACCAGTGACAGGCAGCTCTGGGGCCAACGTCCTGACTTTC CASSPVTGSSGANVLTF
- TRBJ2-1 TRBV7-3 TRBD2 TGTGCCAGCAGCCTTAGCGGGGGGGTAGGCAATGAGCAGTTCTTC CASSLSGGVGNEQFF
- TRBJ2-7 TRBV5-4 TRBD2 TGTGCCAGCAGCTCAGTAGCGGGGGGGAGCTCCTACGAGCAGTACTTC CASSSVAGGSSYEQYF
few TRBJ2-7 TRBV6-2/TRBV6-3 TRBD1 TGTGCCAGCAGTTCAGGGCGACAGGGGACGTACTACGAGCAGTACTTC CASSSGRQGTYYEQYF
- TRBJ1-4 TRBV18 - TGTGCCAGCTCACCAGGTCAGACAACTAATGAAAAACTGTTTTTT CASSPGQTTNEKLFF
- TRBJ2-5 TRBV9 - TGTGCCAGCAGCGCACTGAGTCAAGAGACCCAGTACTTC CASSALSQETQYF
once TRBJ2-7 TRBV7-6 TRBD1 TGTGCCAGCAGCCCCCAGCCGGGACAGAGCTACGAGCAGTACTTC CASSPQPGQSYEQYF
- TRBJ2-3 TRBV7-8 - TGTGCCAGCAGCCGTATCGGGGATACGCAGTATTTT CASSRIGDTQYF
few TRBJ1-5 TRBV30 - TGTGCCTGGAGTGTGTCGGGTCCCGGTCAGCCCCAGCATTTT CAWSVSGPGQPQHF
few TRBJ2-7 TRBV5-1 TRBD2 TGCGCCAGCAGCAGCGGGACCCTCGAGCAGTACTTC CASSSGTLEQYF
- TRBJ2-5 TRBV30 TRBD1 TGTGCCTCGACAGGGGGAGGGCAAGAGACCCAGTACTTC CASTGGGQETQYF
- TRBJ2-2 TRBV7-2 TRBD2 TGTGCCAGCAGCTTATCGCTAGCGGGGACCGGGGAGCTGTTTTTT CASSLSLAGTGELFF
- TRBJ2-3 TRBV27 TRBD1 TGTGCCAGCAGTGAACCGGGACAGGGAAAAGATACGCAGTATTTT CASSEPGQGKDTQYF
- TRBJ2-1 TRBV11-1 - TGTGCCAGCAGCCGAGGGAGTAGCGGCAATGAGCAGTTCTTC CASSRGSSGNEQFF
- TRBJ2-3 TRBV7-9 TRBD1 TGTGCCAGCAGCTTAGTTCAGGGGGTGAATACGCAGTATTTT CASSLVQGVNTQYF
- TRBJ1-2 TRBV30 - TGTGCCTGGAGTCCCGGGGGCTATGGCTACACCTTC CAWSPGGYGYTF
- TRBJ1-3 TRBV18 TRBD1 TGTGCCAGCTCACCTGGGACAGGGAGCTCTGGAAACACCATATATTTT CASSPGTGSSGNTIYF
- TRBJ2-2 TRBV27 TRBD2 TGTGCCAGCAGCCGCCTAGCGGGGGGGCTGAGCACCGGGGAGCTGTTTTTT CASSRLAGGLSTGELFF
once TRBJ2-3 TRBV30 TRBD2 TGTGCCTGGGGGACTAGCGGGGGATCCACAGATACGCAGTATTTT CAWGTSGGSTDTQYF
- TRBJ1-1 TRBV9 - TGTGCCAGCAGCGTAGGGACCCAAGGGGCTGAAGCTTTCTTT CASSVGTQGAEAFF
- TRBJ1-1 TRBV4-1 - TGCGCCAGCAGCCCCGCAGGGGCCGTTTATGAAGCTTTCTTT CASSPAGAVYEAFF